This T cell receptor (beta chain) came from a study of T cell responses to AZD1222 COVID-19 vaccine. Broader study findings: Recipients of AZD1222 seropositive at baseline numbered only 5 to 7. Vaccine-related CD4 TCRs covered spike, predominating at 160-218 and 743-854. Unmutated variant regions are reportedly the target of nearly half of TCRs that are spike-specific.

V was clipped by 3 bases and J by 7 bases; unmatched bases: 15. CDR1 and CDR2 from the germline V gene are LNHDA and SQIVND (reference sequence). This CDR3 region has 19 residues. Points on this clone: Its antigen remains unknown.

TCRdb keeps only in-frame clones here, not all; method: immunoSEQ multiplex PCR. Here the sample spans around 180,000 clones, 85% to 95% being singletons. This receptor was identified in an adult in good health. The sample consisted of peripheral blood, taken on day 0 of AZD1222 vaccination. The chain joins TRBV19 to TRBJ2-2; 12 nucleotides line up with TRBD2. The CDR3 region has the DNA TGTGCCAGTAGTATCCCATCAGTCAGACTAGCGGGGGTTTACGGGGAGCTGTTTTTT. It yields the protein CASSIPSVRLAGVYGELFF.